Detailed here is one T cell receptor (beta chain). As yet, its antigen is unknown. Germline CDR1 reads MDHEN; CDR2 reads SYDVKM. Unmatched junction bases numbered 5, after V lost 2 bases and J lost 3 bases. The CDR3 runs to 15 residues. These data originate in a study of shared clonotypes between healthy human individuals. For each subset, genomic DNA was distributed in equal portions over several immunoSEQ plates. The data were produced by immunoSEQ multiplex PCR, yet TCRdb's version contains in-frame clones alone and is incomplete. The sample has about 1.9 million clones; 93% are singletons. General study results and limits: Large sequencing depth failed to make sorted-subset sequencing complete, rarefaction showed.

CD45RO-negative CD8 cells positively selected for CCR7 made up the naive population, which excluded terminally differentiated effector memory CD45RA+ cells. The receptor was isolated from a man aged 18 to 30 in good health. Some clones in this sample may be carry-over from other donors' samples. The chain combines TRBV28 with TRBJ2-7, with 9 bases identical to TRBD1. Sequenced input: naive CD8+ T cells from PBMCs. The CDR3: CASSLVETGGYEQYF. CDR3 sequence (DNA): TGTGCCAGCAGTTTAGTAGAGACAGGGGGCTACGAGCAGTACTTC.